The rows below give T cell receptor beta chains drawn from one sample of a study of T cell changes during pregnancy in multiple sclerosis. Using immunoSEQ multiplex PCR, the repertoire was profiled, and TCRdb retains in-frame clones only, with some absent. The data show some 45,000 clones, approximately 95% seen once. Sequencing used CD8+ T cells from peripheral blood mononuclear cells, obtained in the first trimester of pregnancy. These receptors originate from a female donor with multiple sclerosis, enrolled in a pregnancy study. Both conserved end residues are part of each CDR3. A D gene is named only where the DNA matches it firmly. Part of the rows lack a size; the others show once, few, many or a class for expanded clones.

TGTGCCAGCAGCTTAGGGCTAGCCTACGAGCAGTACTTC,CASSLGLAYEQYF,NA,TRBJ2-7,NA,TRBV7-8
TGCGCCAGCAGTGAGTCCTGGGACTCCACAGATACGCAGTATTTT,CASSESWDSTDTQYF,NA,TRBJ2-3,once,TRBV10-1
TGCGCCAGCAGCCCGGGACTAGCGGACACAGATACGCAGTATTTT,CASSPGLADTDTQYF,TRBD2,TRBJ2-3,NA,TRBV10-1
TGTGCCAGTAGTATTCATCAGAACACTGAAGCTTTCTTT,CASSIHQNTEAFF,NA,TRBJ1-1,NA,TRBV19
TGCGCCAGCAGCCAATCCCCGGCTAGCGCACCCGAGCAGTACTTC,CASSQSPASAPEQYF,NA,TRBJ2-7,NA,TRBV4-3
TGTGCCAGCAGTGAAAGGAGGGAAGGAACTATCTACGACACTGAAGCTTTCTTT,CASSERREGTIYDTEAFF,NA,TRBJ1-1,NA,TRBV6-1
TGTGCCAGCAGTGACTCCAGGGGGGCAAACACCGGGGAGCTGTTTTTT,CASSDSRGANTGELFF,NA,TRBJ2-2,NA,TRBV6-4
TGCAGCGTTGGTGAGCTAGATACGCAGTATTTT,CSVGELDTQYF,NA,TRBJ2-3,NA,TRBV29-1
TGTGCCAGTGGGGACAGGGCTAACTATGGCTACACCTTC,CASGDRANYGYTF,TRBD1,TRBJ1-2,NA,TRBV19
TGTGCCAGCAGCTTCGTCTCCGAGAAGCCGGCTTTCTTT,CASSFVSEKPAFF,NA,TRBJ1-1,NA,TRBV13